These 14 T cell receptor beta chains share one sample of origin, sequenced in a study of T cell responses to AZD1222 COVID-19 vaccine. TCRdb's table, derived via immunoSEQ multiplex PCR, lists solely in-frame clones and lacks some. There are around 160,000 clones in the sample; 90% to 95% occur only once, and 1.3% lies in the top ten. The source was peripheral blood, collected 28 days after the second AZD1222 dose. Every receptor here comes from an adult who received the AZD1222 COVID-19 vaccine.

In its sample, this clone was seen once. The chain combines TRBV4-3 with TRBJ1-2; D is uncertain. Germline CDR1 and CDR2: LGHNA and YSLEER. The CDR3 is 11 residues long. V was cut by 6 bases and J by 8 bases, with 10 bases left in between. The CDR3 spells CASRDSGGYTF. DNA of the CDR3: TGCGCCAGCAGAGACTCCGGAGGCTACACCTTC.

This chain connects TRBV19 to TRBJ1-1; D gene uncertain. There are 15 residues in the CDR3. Trimming pared 6 bases from V and 0 bases from J, leaving 14 bases between. In germline, CDR1 is LNHDA, CDR2 SQIVND (reference sequence). In DNA form, the CDR3 reads TGTGCCAGTAGCGTGTTCCCGGGGATGAACACTGAAGCTTTCTTT. It yields the protein CASSVFPGMNTEAFF.

The CDR3 protein is CASSFRTNSYEQYF. The CDR3 DNA follows: TGTGCCAGCAGCTTTCGGACTAACTCCTACGAGCAGTACTTC. The gene calls are TRBV13 and TRBJ2-7, with D possibly TRBD2 on 6 matching bases. The V end lost 3 bases, the J end lost 0 bases, and 9 bases lay between the germline ends. The CDR3 has 14 amino acids. Germline V gene sequence: CDR1 PRHDT, CDR2 FYEKMQ (reference sequence).

The J gene is TRBJ2-7, the V gene TRBV24-1; TRBD1 matches at 7 bases. The CDR3 contains 14 residues. CDR1 is KGHDR and CDR2 is SFDVKD in the germline V gene. With V trimmed by 10 bases and J by 2 bases, 10 bases remained unmatched. This CDR3 reads CATVTTGRPYEQYF. CDR3 bases: TGTGCCACGGTGACGACAGGGCGCCCCTACGAGCAGTACTTC.

This chain uses TRBV28 with TRBJ2-5, with D possibly called TRBD1 or TRBD2 (7 bases each). The CDR3 runs to 14 residues. Trimming shortened V by 4 bases and J by 2 bases, and 11 bases separated the two germline ends. Germline CDR1 reads MDHEN; CDR2 reads SYDVKM. The CDR3 loop is CASSSGGVQETQYF. The CDR3 bases are TGTGCCAGCAGTTCAGGGGGGGTACAAGAGACCCAGTACTTC.

The rearrangement links TRBV5-6 to TRBJ1-1, with 10 bases matching TRBD1. The CDR3 extends over 16 amino acids. Germline loops: CDR1 SGHDT, CDR2 YYEEEE. V gave up 0 bases and J gave up 2 bases; unmatched junction bases: 4. Here the CDR3 DNA reads TGTGCCAGCAGCTTGGCGACAGGGGGCGTAAACACTGAAGCTTTCTTT. Protein product: CASSLATGGVNTEAFF.

V and J are TRBV5-8 and TRBJ2-5, with D tentatively TRBD1 or TRBD2 (5 bases each). Trimming left V 2 bases short and J 1 base short, with 12 bases between. From germline, CDR1 is SGHTS and CDR2 YDEGEE. The CDR3 runs to 15 residues. DNA for the CDR3: TGTGCCAGCAGCTTAAGGGACCGCGCCCAAGAGACCCAGTACTTC. This gives the protein CASSLRDRAQETQYF.

The CDR3, as DNA: TGCAGTGCTGTAATGAACACTGAAGCTTTCTTT. Translated: CSAVMNTEAFF. The chain uses TRBV20-1 and TRBJ1-1; no firm D call. V dropped 5 bases and J dropped 0 bases, with 4 bases sitting between them. The CDR3 consists of 11 residues. The germline CDR1 and CDR2 sequences are DFQATT and SNEGSKA (reference sequence).

This sequence joins TRBV2 and TRBJ1-6; D may be TRBD1 (6 bases). V lost 6 bases to trimming and J lost 2 bases, with 14 bases between them. CDR1 and CDR2 (germline): SNHLY, FYNNEI. The CDR3 is made up of 16 amino acids. The DNA for the CDR3 is TGTGCCAGCAGGACAGGATCGGTTCCCTATAATTCACCCCTCCACTTT. Protein product: CASRTGSVPYNSPLHF.

V usage is TRBV7-8 and J usage is TRBJ1-6; the D is unclear. Germline CDR1 SGHVS, CDR2 FQNEAQ. There are 13 residues in the CDR3. With 5 bases removed from V and 7 bases from J, the gap between germline ends came to 9 bases. The chain's CDR3 is CASSQDGNSPLHF. In nucleotides, the CDR3 is TGTGCCAGCAGCCAGGACGGAAATTCACCCCTCCACTTT.

This chain connects TRBV28 to TRBJ1-2; D is possibly TRBD1 (5 bases). CDR1 and CDR2 from the germline V gene are MDHEN and SYDVKM. CDR3 length: 15 amino acids. Trimming removed 10 bases at V and 2 bases at J, with 20 bases between. CDR3 sequence reads: CATLAGGAQNYGYTF. For the CDR3, the DNA is TGTGCCACTTTGGCGGGGGGAGCTCAAAACTATGGCTACACCTTC.

The chain has TRBV19 and TRBJ2-1; 7 bases agree with TRBD2. The CDR3 contains 16 residues. After removal of 5 bases from V and 4 bases from J, the junction contained 11 bases not matched to a gene. Germline V gene sequence: CDR1 LNHDA, CDR2 SQIVND (reference sequence). CDR3 DNA sequence: TGTGCCAGTAGTGATCGTCCCAGCGGGAATTACAATGAGCAGTTCTTC. This codes for CASSDRPSGNYNEQFF.

The chain recombines TRBV6-6 with TRBJ1-1; D gene uncertain. The CDR3 contains 10 residues. Trimming took off 8 bases at V and 6 bases at J, with 7 bases between the two ends. CDR1 MNHNY and CDR2 SVGAGI come from the germline V gene (reference sequence). The CDR3: CASSGPEAFF. CDR3 coding DNA: TGTGCCAGCTCGGGTCCTGAAGCTTTCTTT.

The chain links TRBV28 to TRBJ1-3; tentative D call: TRBD1 (6 bases). Germline V CDR1 and CDR2: MDHEN, SYDVKM. V lost 6 bases, J lost 0 bases, and 9 bases lay in between. CDR3 length equals 14 residues. The CDR3 protein is CASRGGGSGNTIYF. DNA for the CDR3: TGTGCCAGCAGGGGAGGGGGCTCTGGAAACACCATATATTTT.